Each of the 24 T cell receptor beta chains below was sequenced from the same sample in a study of T cells in Graves' hyperthyroidism and ophthalmopathy. From RNA transcripts, TCR beta CDR3 regions were amplified. The study used the HTBI primer set for a first-round RT-PCR of the TCR CDR3. TCRdb used MiXCR to reprocess the multiplex PCR reads, holding one entry per CDR3 protein. Counted here are hundreds of thousands of distinct CDR3 sequences, about 45% occurring once; the ten biggest clones make up roughly 8.2%. The sample consisted of peripheral blood or thyroid tissue (not recorded which). Source of these receptors: a young woman with Graves' hyperthyroidism.

The chain couples TRBV6-2 or TRBV6-3 to TRBJ1-2; D might be TRBD1 (6 bases). With 0 bases removed from V and 2 bases from J, the gap between germline ends came to 7 bases. Germline CDR1 and CDR2: MNHEY and SVGEGT. The length of the CDR3 is 14 residues. The DNA for the CDR3 is TGTGCCAGCAGTTACTCAAGGGGGAACTATGGCTACACCTTC. Translation gives CASSYSRGNYGYTF.

V gene TRBV7-2 combines with J gene TRBJ1-4; tentative D call: TRBD1 (5 bases). Germline V gene lookup returns CDR1 SGHTA and CDR2 FQGNSA. Trimming took off 8 bases at V and 7 bases at J, with 14 bases between the two ends. The CDR3 length is 13 residues. The CDR3 DNA reads as TGTGCCAGCTCCCGACAGACCGGTGAAAAACTGTTTTTT. Translating it yields CASSRQTGEKLFF. The variable domain in full, completed from reference TRBV7-2 and TRBJ1-4, reads GAGVSQSPSNKVTEKGKDVELRCDPISGHTALYWYRQSLGQGLEFLIYFQGNSAPDKSGLPSDRFSAERTGGSVSTLTIQRTQQEDSAVYLCASSRQTGEKLFFGSGTQLSVL.

Comments on this clonotype: It may be a read error: a sequence one base away is much more abundant. This chain joins TRBV6-5 and TRBJ1-3; D is uncertain. This CDR3 contains 12 residues. The germline gives CDR1 MNHEY, CDR2 SVGAGI. Trimming took off 0 bases at V and 3 bases at J, with 0 bases between the two ends. CDR3 in DNA: TGTGCCAGCAGTTACTCTGGAAACACCATATATTTT. Translation: CASSYSGNTIYF.

This clonotype was seen repeatedly, ten times or more. The gene calls are TRBV5-1 and TRBJ2-7; D is unresolved. V dropped 1 base and J dropped 0 bases, with 8 bases sitting between them. This CDR3 is 14 amino acids long. The germline V gene encodes CDR1 SGHRS and CDR2 YFSETQ. CDR3 nucleotides: TGCGCCAGCAGCTTGCGGGCCAGCTCCTACGAGCAGTACTTC. It specifies CASSLRASSYEQYF.

This clonotype was observed at least ten times. The rearrangement joins TRBV10-2 to TRBJ2-7, with 11 bases fitting TRBD2. Trimming removed 6 bases from V and 5 bases from J; junction bases left unmatched: 6. CDR3 length: 14 amino acids. Germline CDR1 and CDR2: WSHSY and SAAADI. The DNA for the CDR3 is TGCGCCAGCAGAGAACTAGCGGGAGAAGACGAGCAGTACTTC. Protein: CASRELAGEDEQYF.

The V call is TRBV6-1, the J call TRBJ2-6; TRBD1 agrees at 7 bases. The J segment lost 1 base and the V segment lost 7 bases, leaving 4 bases of the junction unmatched. From germline, CDR1 is MNHNS and CDR2 SASEGT. The CDR3 is 15 amino acids. The CDR3 reads CASKKQGSGANVLTF. CDR3 in DNA: TGTGCCAGCAAGAAACAGGGGTCTGGGGCCAACGTCCTGACTTTC.

This chain joins TRBV15 and TRBJ1-3; D remains ambiguous. The germline V and J ends were trimmed by 3 bases and 2 bases, with 8 bases remaining between them. The CDR3 is 14 residues long. From germline, CDR1 is LNHNV and CDR2 YYDKDF (reference sequence). The CDR3 region has the DNA TGTGCCACCAGCAGGGCGGTCCCTGGAAACACCATATATTTT. Residues: CATSRAVPGNTIYF.

Details on this clonotype: It may be a read error: a sequence one base away is much more abundant. This chain uses TRBV5-8 with TRBJ2-7, with 8 bases identical to TRBD1. CDR1 SGHTS and CDR2 YDEGEE come from the germline V gene. This CDR3 has 13 residues. J gave up 2 bases and V 4 bases, and 2 bases lay outside the gene matches. This chain's CDR3 is CASSTDRAYEQYF. The CDR3 DNA reads as TGTGCCAGCAGCACGGACAGGGCCTACGAGCAGTACTTC.

In its sample, this clonotype was seen a few times. This chain uses TRBV2 with TRBJ2-7; 9 bases agree with TRBD2. V dropped 6 bases and J dropped 2; count of bases not matched to a gene: 5. In germline, CDR1 is SNHLY, CDR2 FYNNEI. The CDR3 is 14 residues long. CDR3 bases: TGTGCCAGCAGCCCCTGGACTAGCGCCTACGAGCAGTACTTC. It encodes CASSPWTSAYEQYF.

To note about this clonotype: This could be a read error, since a much larger clone is one nucleotide away. This chain uses TRBV25-1 with TRBJ2-4; perhaps TRBD2 as D (6 bases). The CDR3 has 14 residues. Trimming removed 1 base from V and 7 bases from J, with 11 bases in between. Looked up from germline, CDR1 is MGHDK and CDR2 is SYGVNS. The CDR3 DNA reads TGTGCCAGCAGTGAATTGGGCGGGGCTAACATTCAGTACTTC. Translating gives CASSELGGANIQYF.

CDR3 sequence: CAISDREQETQYF. The CDR3, as DNA: TGTGCCATCAGTGACCGGGAGCAAGAGACCCAGTACTTC. The rearrangement joins TRBV10-3 to TRBJ2-5, with D possibly being TRBD2 (6 bases). Trimming shortened V by 3 bases and J by 2 bases, and 7 bases separated the two germline ends. The CDR3 contains 13 residues. Germline V gives CDR1 ENHRY, CDR2 SYGVKD.

V and J are TRBV14 and TRBJ2-3, with D hard to call. Germline V lookup: CDR1 SGHDN, CDR2 FVKESK. This CDR3 spans 14 amino acids. V lost 1 base and J 4 bases, leaving 9 bases between the germline ends. The CDR3 spells CASSQGLGADTQYF. CDR3 nucleotides: TGTGCCAGCAGCCAAGGCCTAGGCGCAGATACGCAGTATTTT.

The genes are TRBV2 and TRBJ2-7; TRBD2 matches 8 bases. The trim removed 6 bases at V and 4 bases at J, leaving 14 bases unmatched. Germline V gives CDR1 SNHLY, CDR2 FYNNEI. There are 16 residues in the CDR3. Written as DNA, the CDR3 is TGTGCCAGCAGCCCCCTCGGAGCGGGAGCTCTGTACGAGCAGTACTTC. Its protein product is CASSPLGAGALYEQYF.

Of note for this clonotype: The conserved closing phenylalanine or tryptophan is absent in this CDR3, likely reflecting a read error. The DNA is left out, because the CDR3 cannot be placed on it with certainty; the CDR3 is given as TCRdb lists it. V and J are TRBV20-1 and TRBJ1-6. CDR1 is DFQATT and CDR2 is SNEGSKA in the germline V gene (reference sequence). The CDR3 is 8 residues long, counting both termini. CDR3: CSASLGNY.

This rearrangement joins TRBV24-1 to TRBJ2-7; no firm D call. The CDR3 has 14 residues. With 2 bases removed from V and 4 bases from J, the gap between germline ends came to 11 bases. Germline V gives CDR1 KGHDR, CDR2 SFDVKD. CDR3 residues: CATSDSRLPYEQYF. Written as DNA, the CDR3 is TGTGCCACCAGTGATTCCCGGCTCCCGTACGAGCAGTACTTC.

On this clonotype itself: A much larger clone lies a single base off, so this may be a read error. V usage is TRBV20-1 and J usage is TRBJ1-5; perhaps TRBD1 as D (5 bases). CDR1 DFQATT and CDR2 SNEGSKA come from the germline V gene (reference sequence). V was shortened by 3 bases and J by 5 bases, with 8 bases between the two germline ends. This CDR3 has 12 amino acids. The CDR3 DNA sequence: TGCAGTGCTAGTAGACAGCATCAGCCCCAGCATTTT. Amino acid sequence: CSASRQHQPQHF.

The CDR3 spells CASSHKGPGGGGIGETQYF. The CDR3 nucleotides read TGTGCCAGCAGTCATAAAGGGCCTGGCGGGGGCGGAATAGGAGAGACCCAGTACTTC. The chain recombines TRBV7-8 with TRBJ2-5, with a tentative D call TRBD2 (7 bases). The V end was cut by 6 bases, the J end by 4 bases, with 30 bases between. The CDR3 loop spans 19 amino acids. Per germline, CDR1 SGHVS and CDR2 FQNEAQ.

The V call is TRBV10-3, the J call TRBJ2-7, with a possible D match to TRBD1 (6 bases). Germline V gene data show CDR1 as ENHRY and CDR2 as SYGVKD. V lost 8 bases and J 1 base, leaving 9 bases between the germline ends. CDR3 size: 12 residues. The CDR3 is CAIGGQSYEQYF. The CDR3 nucleotides read TGTGCCATCGGCGGACAGTCCTACGAGCAGTACTTC.

This clonotype was seen a few times. The V gene is TRBV11-2, the J gene TRBJ1-6; TRBD1 matches at 7 bases. CDR1 and CDR2 from the germline V gene are SGHAT and FQNNGV. This CDR3 is built from 17 residues. The V segment lost 5 bases and the J segment 13 bases; nucleotides outside the gene matches: 20. The CDR3 nucleotides are TGTGCCAGCAGCCTTAGGGGGACTATGACAGGGTCGGCGCCCCTCCACTTT. It codes for CASSLRGTMTGSAPLHF.

The V call is TRBV5-1, the J call TRBJ2-5, with D unclear. Germline CDR1 and CDR2: SGHRS and YFSETQ. The CDR3 length is 14 residues. V was clipped by 4 bases and J by 0 bases, with 10 bases between them. The CDR3 DNA reads TGCGCCAGCAGCCAGTATTCGTACCAAGAGACCCAGTACTTC. As protein: CASSQYSYQETQYF.

The sample holds a few counts of this clonotype. The junction shows a germline mismatch at one end, possibly a read error. The chain joins TRBV24-1 to TRBJ1-5, with D perhaps TRBD1 (5 bases). Germline lookup yields CDR1 KGHDR and CDR2 SFDVKD. The CDR3 sequence is 15 residues long. In DNA form, the CDR3 reads TGTGCCAGCAGTTACTCAAGGGGCTTAGGTCAGCCCCAGCATTTT. The encoded protein is CASSYSRGLGQPQHF.

The CDR3 is CASSFSGFSGYTF. In nucleotides, the CDR3 is TGTGCCAGCAGCTTTTCCGGGTTTTCTGGCTACACCTTC. This chain connects TRBV7-2 to TRBJ1-2; no definite D call. The V gene lost 3 bases and the J gene lost 7 bases, with 12 bases spanning the gap. There are 13 residues in the CDR3. Germline values: CDR1 SGHTA, CDR2 FQGNSA.

The rearrangement uses TRBV7-6 and TRBJ2-2; TRBD2 matches at 8 bases. There are 15 residues in the CDR3. V dropped 4 bases and J dropped 6; count of bases not matched to a gene: 7. The germline V gene has CDR1 SGHVS and CDR2 FNYEAQ. The CDR3 bases are TGTGCCAGCAGCTCTCGGGGGGGAACGGCCGGGGAGCTGTTTTTT. It is translated as CASSSRGGTAGELFF.

The J gene is TRBJ1-1, the V gene TRBV7-9; 7 bases are a match to TRBD1. The CDR3 covers 14 residues. Per germline, CDR1 SEHNR and CDR2 FQNEAQ (reference sequence). The ends lost 5 bases at V and 3 bases at J; junction bases unmatched: 6. The CDR3 loop is CASSLGQADTEAFF. As DNA, the CDR3 is TGTGCCAGCAGCCTCGGACAGGCGGACACTGAAGCTTTCTTT. The variable domain in full, completed from reference TRBV7-9 and TRBJ1-1, reads DTGVSQNPRHKITKRGQNVTFRCDPISEHNRLYWYRQTLGQGPEFLTYFQNEAQLEKSRLLSDRFSAERPKGSFSTLEIQRTEQGDSAMYLCASSLGQADTEAFFGQGTRLTVV.